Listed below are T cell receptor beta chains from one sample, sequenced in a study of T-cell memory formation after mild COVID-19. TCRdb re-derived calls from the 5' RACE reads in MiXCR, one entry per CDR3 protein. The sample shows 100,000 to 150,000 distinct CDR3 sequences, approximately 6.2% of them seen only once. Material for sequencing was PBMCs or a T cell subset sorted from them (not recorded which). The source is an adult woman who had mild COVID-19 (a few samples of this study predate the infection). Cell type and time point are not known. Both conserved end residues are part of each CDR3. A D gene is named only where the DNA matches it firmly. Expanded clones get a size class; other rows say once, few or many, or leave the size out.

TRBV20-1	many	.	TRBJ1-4	CSAPGPGSEKLFF	TGCAGTGCCCCAGGACCCGGATCAGAAAAACTGTTTTTT
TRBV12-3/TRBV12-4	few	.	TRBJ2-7	CASSFRAYEQYF	TGTGCCAGCAGTTTTAGGGCCTACGAGCAGTACTTC
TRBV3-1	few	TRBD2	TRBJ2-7	CASSQDRLAGVFEQYF	TGTGCCAGCAGCCAAGATAGGCTAGCGGGAGTTTTCGAGCAGTACTTC
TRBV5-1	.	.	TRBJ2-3	CASSLAVGGARDTQYF	TGCGCCAGCAGCTTGGCCGTAGGGGGGGCGAGAGATACGCAGTATTTT
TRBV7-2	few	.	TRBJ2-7	CASSLGSGLTYEQYF	TGTGCCAGCAGCTTAGGAAGCGGACTTACCTACGAGCAGTACTTC
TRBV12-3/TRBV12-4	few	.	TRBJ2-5	CASSWAGTIQETQYF	TGTGCCAGCAGTTGGGCAGGGACAATCCAAGAGACCCAGTACTTC
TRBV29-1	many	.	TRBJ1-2	CSVKVRNYGYTF	TGCAGCGTGAAGGTGCGGAACTATGGCTACACCTTC
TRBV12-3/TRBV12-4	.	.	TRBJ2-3	CASRLSTDTQYF	TGTGCCAGCAGGCTGAGCACAGATACGCAGTATTTT
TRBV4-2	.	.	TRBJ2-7	CASSQLGVGHEQYF	TGTGCCAGCAGCCAACTTGGTGTAGGGCACGAGCAGTACTTC
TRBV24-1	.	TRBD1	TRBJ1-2	CATSDLRSTGIYGYTF	TGTGCCACCAGTGATTTGCGGTCGACAGGGATCTATGGCTACACCTTC
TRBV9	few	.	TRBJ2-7	CASSTGTLSYEQYF	TGTGCCAGTAGTACCGGGACGTTGTCCTACGAGCAGTACTTC
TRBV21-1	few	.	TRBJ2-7	CASSKRRTVSSYEQYF	TGTGCCAGCAGCAAAAGGAGGACAGTCAGCTCCTACGAGCAGTACTTC
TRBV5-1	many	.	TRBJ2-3	CASSLDSDLSTDTQYF	TGCGCCAGCAGCTTGGATTCCGACCTTAGCACAGATACGCAGTATTTT
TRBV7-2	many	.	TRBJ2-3	CASSLQRGTDQYF	TGTGCCAGCAGCCTGCAAAGAGGGACTGATCAGTATTTT
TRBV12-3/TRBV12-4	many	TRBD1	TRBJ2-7	CASSTTGTDYEQYF	TGTGCCAGCAGTACCACCGGGACAGACTACGAGCAGTACTTC
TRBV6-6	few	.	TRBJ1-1	CASSRPELGTEAFF	TGTGCCAGCAGTCGGCCAGAACTGGGGACTGAAGCTTTCTTT
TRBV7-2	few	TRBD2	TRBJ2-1	CASSPGLAFLFF	TGTGCCAGCAGCCCCGGACTAGCTTTTCTGTTCTTC
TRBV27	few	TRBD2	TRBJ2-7	CASSLTSGRGYEQYF	TGTGCCAGCAGTTTAACTAGCGGGAGAGGGTACGAGCAGTACTTC
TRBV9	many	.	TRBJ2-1	CASSVGVGPYNEQFF	TGTGCCAGCAGCGTAGGGGTGGGCCCTTACAATGAGCAGTTCTTC
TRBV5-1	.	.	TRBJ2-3	CASSLRQDTDTQYF	TGCGCCAGCAGCCTCCGACAGGACACAGATACGCAGTATTTT
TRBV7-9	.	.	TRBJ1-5	CASSEGTTSQPQHF	TGTGCCAGCAGCGAAGGAACAACAAGTCAGCCCCAGCATTTT
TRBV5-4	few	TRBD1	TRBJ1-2	CASSSTGLYGYTF	TGTGCCAGCAGCTCGACAGGGCTCTACGGCTACACCTTC
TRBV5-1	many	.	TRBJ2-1	CASSLGREQFF	TGCGCCAGCAGCTTGGGCCGAGAACAGTTCTTC
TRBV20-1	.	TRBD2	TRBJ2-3	CSARPLAAATDTQYF	TGCAGTGCTAGACCACTAGCGGCGGCCACAGATACGCAGTATTTT
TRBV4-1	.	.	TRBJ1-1	CASSQVWGIDTVNTEAFF	TGCGCCAGCAGCCAAGTTTGGGGAATCGACACAGTGAACACTGAAGCTTTCTTT
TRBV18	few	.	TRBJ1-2	CASSQGQLYGYTF	TGTGCCAGCTCACAGGGTCAGCTATATGGCTACACCTTC
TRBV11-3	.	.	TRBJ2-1	CASSVDGGYNEQFF	TGTGCCAGCAGCGTAGATGGGGGGTACAATGAGCAGTTCTTC
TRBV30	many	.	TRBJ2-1	CAWSYGHYNEQFF	TGTGCCTGGAGTTACGGCCACTACAATGAGCAGTTCTTC
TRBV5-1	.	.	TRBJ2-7	CASSLTGAEQYF	TGCGCCAGCAGCTTGACTGGGGCCGAGCAGTACTTC